Listed below are T cell receptor beta chains from one sample, sequenced in a study of molecular identifiers for immune sequencing clone quantification. A single record per CDR3 protein comes from TCRdb applying MiXCR to the PCR reads. Of some 97,000 distinct CDR3 sequences in the sample, under 40% were seen once. The specimen sequenced was naive CD8+ T cells from blood, with Jurkat cell RNA spiked in. The receptor source for this set is a human donor in good health. Some libraries in this study had Jurkat cell RNA spiked in. CDR3s include the opening cysteine and the closing phenylalanine or tryptophan. Fields, in order: J gene, V gene, D gene, clone size, CDR3 DNA, CDR3 protein. D genes are given only for firm matches. Size is stated for part of the rows, as once, few or many counts, or as a class when the clone is expanded.

TRBJ2-1 TRBV6-5 - - TGTGCCAGCAGTTACCACGAATCGAGCTCCTACAATGAGCAGTTCTTC CASSYHESSSYNEQFF
TRBJ2-3 TRBV11-2 - - TGTGCCAGCAGCAGGGATCTTTTAATTGGAAATACGCAGTATTTT CASSRDLLIGNTQYF
TRBJ2-3 TRBV6-5 - - TGTGCCAGCAGTTATGGAACTATGGAGACAGATACGCAGTATTTT CASSYGTMETDTQYF
TRBJ1-1 TRBV7-8 TRBD1 - TGTGCCAGCAGCTTAGGACAGGGGCCGTTTGAAGCTTTCTTT CASSLGQGPFEAFF
TRBJ1-1 TRBV5-6 - many TGTGCCAGCAGCTTGGTAGGGTTGGCTGAAGCTTTCTTT CASSLVGLAEAFF
TRBJ2-7 TRBV20-1 TRBD2 - TGCAGTGCCGACCCGATGGTCAAGCGGGAGAAGATCTACGAGCAGTACTTC CSADPMVKREKIYEQYF
TRBJ1-1 TRBV6-2/TRBV6-3 - - TGTGCCAGCAGTTTTTATAGCACTGAAGCTTTCTTT CASSFYSTEAFF
TRBJ2-1 TRBV14 - - TGTGCCAGCAGCCAAGGCGACTATGAGCAGTTCTTC CASSQGDYEQFF
TRBJ1-1 TRBV13 - - TGTGCCAGCAGCTTACGGACAGCGAGCACTGAAGCTTTCTTT CASSLRTASTEAFF
TRBJ2-3 TRBV6-2/TRBV6-3 TRBD2 few TGTGCCAGCAGTTCCCCCCAGCGGGAGGGCCTGTGGGCGACGCAGTATTTT CASSSPQREGLWATQYF
TRBJ2-3 TRBV2 - - TGTGCCAGCGTTGACGACCCAGCAGATACGCAGTATTTT CASVDDPADTQYF
TRBJ2-3 TRBV7-2 - many TGTGCCAGCAGCTCCGGGACAAAGACCACAGATACGCAGTATTTT CASSSGTKTTDTQYF
TRBJ2-3 TRBV13 TRBD2 - TGTGCCAGCAGCTTAAAATACCAGCGGGAGATCGGTGGAGATACGCAGTATTTT CASSLKYQREIGGDTQYF
TRBJ2-1 TRBV19 - - TGTGCCAGTAGCGGCCGGGACAACGAGCAGTTCTTC CASSGRDNEQFF
TRBJ2-2 TRBV29-1 - medium-sized TGCAGCGTTGTGGGGGGCTCCGGGGAGCTGTTTTTT CSVVGGSGELFF
TRBJ1-4 TRBV20-1 TRBD1 - TGCAGTGCGGACAGGGCGTTTAATGAAAAACTGTTTTTT CSADRAFNEKLFF
TRBJ2-1 TRBV11-2 TRBD2 - TGTGCCAGCAGCTTGCCAGGGCTAGCGGGATCCTCCTACAATGAGCAGTTCTTC CASSLPGLAGSSYNEQFF
TRBJ2-1 TRBV28 - - TGTGCCAGCAGTTTTGTCAATGAGCAGTTCTTC CASSFVNEQFF